The entry that follows covers one T cell receptor beta chain sequence. Generated by immunoSEQ multiplex PCR, the TCRdb table keeps only in-frame clones and is missing some. The sample includes over 55,000 clones, 84% of them seen just once. It was during active infection that Seattle patients were enrolled and then longitudinally followed. This sample stems from a study of blood T cell repertoires in COVID-19. On the study more broadly: COVID-19 samples from acute and convalescent phases originated in the United States, Italy and Spain.

The TCR comes from a man older than 75 with COVID-19, enrolled during active disease. Sequencing was done on a sample of peripheral blood.

The chain's CDR3 is CSVEVARTGVRNEQFF. The DNA for the CDR3 is TGCAGCGTTGAAGTTGCCCGGACAGGCGTCCGGAATGAGCAGTTCTTC. This chain connects TRBV29-1 to TRBJ2-1; 7 bases map to TRBD1. CDR3 length: 16 residues. Germline CDR1 is SQVTM and CDR2 is ANQGSEA. The V segment lost 1 base and the J segment 7 bases; nucleotides outside the gene matches: 13.